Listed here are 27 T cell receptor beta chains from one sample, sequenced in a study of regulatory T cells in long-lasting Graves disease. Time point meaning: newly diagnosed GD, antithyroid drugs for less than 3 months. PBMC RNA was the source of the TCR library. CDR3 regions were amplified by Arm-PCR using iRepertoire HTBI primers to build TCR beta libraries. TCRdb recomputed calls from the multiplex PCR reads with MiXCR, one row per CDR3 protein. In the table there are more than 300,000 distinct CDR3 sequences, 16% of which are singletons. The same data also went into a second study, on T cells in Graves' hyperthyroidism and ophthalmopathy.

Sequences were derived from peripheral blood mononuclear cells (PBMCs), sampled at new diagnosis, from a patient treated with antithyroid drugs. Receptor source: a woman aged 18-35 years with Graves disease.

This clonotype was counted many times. In DNA, the CDR3 is TGTGCCAGCACCCCGGGACTAGCGAGCAATGAGCAGTTCTTC. Protein: CASTPGLASNEQFF. The V and J genes are TRBV6-1 and TRBJ2-1; TRBD2 aligns across 10 bases. Looked up from germline, CDR1 is MNHNS and CDR2 is SASEGT. The CDR3 contains 14 residues. With 7 bases clipped from V and 6 bases from J, the junction kept 6 bases outside the gene matches.

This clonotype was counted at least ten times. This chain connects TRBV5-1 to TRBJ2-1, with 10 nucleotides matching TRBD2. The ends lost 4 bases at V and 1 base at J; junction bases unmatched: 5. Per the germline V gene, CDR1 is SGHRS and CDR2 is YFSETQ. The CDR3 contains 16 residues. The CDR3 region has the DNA TGCGCCAGCAGCCAAGCGGGAGGGCGGTCCTACAATGAGCAGTTCTTC. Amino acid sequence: CASSQAGGRSYNEQFF.

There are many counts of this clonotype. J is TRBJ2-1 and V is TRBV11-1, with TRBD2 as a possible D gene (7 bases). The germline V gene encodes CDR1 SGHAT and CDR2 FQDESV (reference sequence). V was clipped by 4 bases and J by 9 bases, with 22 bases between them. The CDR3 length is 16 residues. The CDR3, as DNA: TGTGCCAGCAGCTCCCGCGGGGGCCTAACCCTATCTGAGCAGTTCTTC. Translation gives CASSSRGGLTLSEQFF. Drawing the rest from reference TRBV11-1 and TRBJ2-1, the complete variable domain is EAEVAQSPRYKITEKSQAVAFWCDPISGHATLYWYRQILGQGPELLVQFQDESVVDDSQLPKDRFSAERLKGVDSTLKIQPAELGDSAMYLCASSSRGGLTLSEQFFGPGTRLTVL.

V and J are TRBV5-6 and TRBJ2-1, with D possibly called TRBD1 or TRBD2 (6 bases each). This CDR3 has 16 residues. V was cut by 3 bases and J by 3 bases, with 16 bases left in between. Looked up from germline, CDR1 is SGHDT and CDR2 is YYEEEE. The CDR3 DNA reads TGTGCCAGCAGCTACGGAGGGCAGGGGTACTACAATGAGCAGTTCTTC. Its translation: CASSYGGQGYYNEQFF.

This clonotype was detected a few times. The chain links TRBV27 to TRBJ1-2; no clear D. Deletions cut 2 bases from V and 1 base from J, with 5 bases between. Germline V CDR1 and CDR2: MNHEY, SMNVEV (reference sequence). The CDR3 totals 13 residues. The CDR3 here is CASSLVGNYGYTF. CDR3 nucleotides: TGTGCCAGCAGTTTAGTCGGTAACTATGGCTACACCTTC.

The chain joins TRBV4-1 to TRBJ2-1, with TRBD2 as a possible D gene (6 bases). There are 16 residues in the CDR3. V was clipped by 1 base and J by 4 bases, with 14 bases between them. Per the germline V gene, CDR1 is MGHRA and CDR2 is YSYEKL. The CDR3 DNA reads TGCGCCAGCAGCCAAGTTCTCACTAGCCGATACAATGAGCAGTTCTTC. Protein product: CASSQVLTSRYNEQFF.

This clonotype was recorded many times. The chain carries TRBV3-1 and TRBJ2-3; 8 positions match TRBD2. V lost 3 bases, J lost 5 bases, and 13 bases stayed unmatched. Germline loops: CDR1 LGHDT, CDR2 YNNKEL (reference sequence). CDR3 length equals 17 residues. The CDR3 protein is CASSHPKGSGVGDTQYF. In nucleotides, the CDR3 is TGTGCCAGCAGCCACCCTAAGGGTAGCGGGGTCGGAGATACGCAGTATTTT.

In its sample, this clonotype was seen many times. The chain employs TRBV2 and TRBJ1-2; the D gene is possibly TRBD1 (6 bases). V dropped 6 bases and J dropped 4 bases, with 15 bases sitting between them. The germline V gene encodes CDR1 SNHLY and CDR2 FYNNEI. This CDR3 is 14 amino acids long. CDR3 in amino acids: CASRLPGTSYGYTF. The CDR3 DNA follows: TGTGCCAGCAGACTACCCGGGACAAGCTATGGCTACACCTTC. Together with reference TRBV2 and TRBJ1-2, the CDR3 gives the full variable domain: EPEVTQTPSHQVTQMGQEVILRCVPISNHLYFYWYRQILGQKVEFLVSFYNNEISEKSEIFDDQFSVERPDGSNFTLKIRSTKLEDSAMYFCASRLPGTSYGYTFGSGTRLTVV.

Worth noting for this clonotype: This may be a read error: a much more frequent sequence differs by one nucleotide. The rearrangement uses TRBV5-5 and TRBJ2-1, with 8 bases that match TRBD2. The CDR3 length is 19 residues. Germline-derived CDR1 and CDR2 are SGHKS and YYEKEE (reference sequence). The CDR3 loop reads CASSSRWIAAGASYSEQFF. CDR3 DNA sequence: TGTGCCAGCAGTTCAAGGTGGATTGCAGCGGGAGCGTCCTACAGTGAGCAGTTCTTC.

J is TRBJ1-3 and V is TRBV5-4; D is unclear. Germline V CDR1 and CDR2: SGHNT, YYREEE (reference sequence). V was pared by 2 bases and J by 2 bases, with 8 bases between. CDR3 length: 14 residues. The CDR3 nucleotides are TGTGCCAGCAGCTTCGAGACGGCTGGAAACACCATATATTTT. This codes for CASSFETAGNTIYF.

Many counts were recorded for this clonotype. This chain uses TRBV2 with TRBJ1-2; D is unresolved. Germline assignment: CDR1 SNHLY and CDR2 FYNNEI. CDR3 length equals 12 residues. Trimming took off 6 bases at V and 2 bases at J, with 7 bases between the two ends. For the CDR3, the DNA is TGTGCCAGCAGCCTCAACAACTATGGCTACACCTTC. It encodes CASSLNNYGYTF.

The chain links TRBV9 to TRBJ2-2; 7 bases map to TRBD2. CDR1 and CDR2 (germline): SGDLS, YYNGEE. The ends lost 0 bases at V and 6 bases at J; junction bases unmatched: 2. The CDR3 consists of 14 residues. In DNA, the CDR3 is TGTGCCAGCAGCGTAGCCCGGGGGGCCGGGGAGCTGTTTTTT. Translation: CASSVARGAGELFF. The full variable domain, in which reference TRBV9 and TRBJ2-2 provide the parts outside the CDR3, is DSGVTQTPKHLITATGQRVTLRCSPRSGDLSVYWYQQSLDQGLQFLIQYYNGEERAKGNILERFSAQQFPDLHSELNLSSLELGDSALYFCASSVARGAGELFFGEGSRLTVL.

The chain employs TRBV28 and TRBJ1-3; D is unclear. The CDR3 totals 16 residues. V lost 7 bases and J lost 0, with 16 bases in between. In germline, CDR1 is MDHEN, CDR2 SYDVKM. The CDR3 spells CASTLGDSFSGNTIYF. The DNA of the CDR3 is TGTGCCAGCACTCTTGGAGATTCCTTCTCTGGAAACACCATATATTTT.

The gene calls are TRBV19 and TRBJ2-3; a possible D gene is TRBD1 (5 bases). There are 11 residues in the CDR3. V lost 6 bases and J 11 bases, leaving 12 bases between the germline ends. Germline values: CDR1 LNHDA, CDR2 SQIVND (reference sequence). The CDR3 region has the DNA TGTGCCAGTAGCCCAGGACATAGGCAGTATTTT. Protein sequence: CASSPGHRQYF. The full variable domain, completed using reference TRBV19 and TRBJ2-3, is DGGITQSPKYLFRKEGQNVTLSCEQNLNHDAMYWYRQDPGQGLRLIYYSQIVNDFQKGDIAEGYSVSREKKESFPLTVTSAQKNPTAFYLCASSPGHRQYFGPGTRLTVL.

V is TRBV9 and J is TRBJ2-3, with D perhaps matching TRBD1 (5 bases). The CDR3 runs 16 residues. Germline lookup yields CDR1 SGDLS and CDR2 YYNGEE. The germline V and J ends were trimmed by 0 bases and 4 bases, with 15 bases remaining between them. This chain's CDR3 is CASSVVEVVGADTQYF. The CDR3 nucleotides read TGTGCCAGCAGCGTAGTAGAGGTGGTAGGGGCAGATACGCAGTATTTT.

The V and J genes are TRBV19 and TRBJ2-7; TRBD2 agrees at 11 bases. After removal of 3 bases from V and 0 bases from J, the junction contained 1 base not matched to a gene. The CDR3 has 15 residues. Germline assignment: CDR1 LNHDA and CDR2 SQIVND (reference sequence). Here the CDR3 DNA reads TGTGCCAGTAGTATGGGACTAGCGGACTCCTACGAGCAGTACTTC. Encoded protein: CASSMGLADSYEQYF.

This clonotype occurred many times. The DNA for the CDR3 is TGCGCCAGCAGCTTCCTTGGGGGTCAGCCCCAGCATTTT. Translated: CASSFLGGQPQHF. The chain recombines TRBV5-1 with TRBJ1-5; a possible D gene is TRBD1 (5 bases). The CDR3 is 13 amino acids. The V end was cut by 2 bases, the J end by 6 bases, with 9 bases between. CDR1 is SGHRS and CDR2 is YFSETQ in the germline V gene.

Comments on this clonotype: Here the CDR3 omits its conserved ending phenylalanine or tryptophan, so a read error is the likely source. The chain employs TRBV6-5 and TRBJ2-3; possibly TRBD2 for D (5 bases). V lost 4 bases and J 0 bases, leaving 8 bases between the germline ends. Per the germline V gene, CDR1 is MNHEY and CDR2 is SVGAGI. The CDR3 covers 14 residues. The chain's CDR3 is CASSSGESTDTQYS. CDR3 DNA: TGTGCCAGCAGTTCCGGGGAGAGCACAGATACGCAGTATTCT.

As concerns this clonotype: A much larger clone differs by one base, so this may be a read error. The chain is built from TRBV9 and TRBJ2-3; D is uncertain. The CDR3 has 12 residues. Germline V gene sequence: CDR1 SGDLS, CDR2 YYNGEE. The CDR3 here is CASSVGGETRYF. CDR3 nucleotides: TGTGCCAGCAGCGTAGGCGGAGAGACCCGGTACTTC.

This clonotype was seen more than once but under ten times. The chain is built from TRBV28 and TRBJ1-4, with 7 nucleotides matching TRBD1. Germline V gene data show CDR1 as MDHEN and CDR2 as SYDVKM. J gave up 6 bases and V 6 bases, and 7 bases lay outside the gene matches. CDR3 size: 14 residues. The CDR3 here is CASSPTGRYEKLFF. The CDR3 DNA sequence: TGTGCCAGCAGCCCGACAGGGAGATATGAAAAACTGTTTTTT.

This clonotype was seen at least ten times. CDR3 residues: CSARRSLVTDTQYF. The CDR3 region has the DNA TGCAGTGCTAGACGGAGTCTAGTAACAGATACGCAGTATTTT. The V call is TRBV20-1, the J call TRBJ2-3; D is unresolved. Trimming cost V 2 bases and J 3 bases, with 12 bases left between them. The CDR3 spans 14 residues. Germline CDR1 reads DFQATT; CDR2 reads SNEGSKA (reference sequence).

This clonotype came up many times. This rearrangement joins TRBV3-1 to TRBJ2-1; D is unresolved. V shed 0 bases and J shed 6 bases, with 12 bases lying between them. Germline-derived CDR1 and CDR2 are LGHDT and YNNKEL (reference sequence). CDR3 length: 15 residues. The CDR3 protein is CASSQDLKSSNEQFF. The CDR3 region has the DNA TGTGCCAGCAGCCAAGATTTAAAGAGTTCCAATGAGCAGTTCTTC.

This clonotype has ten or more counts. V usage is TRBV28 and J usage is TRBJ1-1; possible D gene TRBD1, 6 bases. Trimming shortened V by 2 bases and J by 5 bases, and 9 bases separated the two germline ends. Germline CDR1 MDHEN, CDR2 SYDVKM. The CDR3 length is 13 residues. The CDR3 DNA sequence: TGTGCCAGCAGTTTACCAGGGGAGACTGAAGCTTTCTTT. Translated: CASSLPGETEAFF.

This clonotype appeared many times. The CDR3: CASSPRAGASYEQYF. Here the CDR3 DNA reads TGTGCCAGCAGCCCGAGGGCAGGGGCATCCTACGAGCAGTACTTC. The chain employs TRBV3-1 and TRBJ2-7; maybe TRBD1 (6 bases). This CDR3 has 15 amino acids. Trimming took 4 bases from V and 1 from J, leaving 14 bases between them. Germline assignment: CDR1 LGHDT and CDR2 YNNKEL (reference sequence).

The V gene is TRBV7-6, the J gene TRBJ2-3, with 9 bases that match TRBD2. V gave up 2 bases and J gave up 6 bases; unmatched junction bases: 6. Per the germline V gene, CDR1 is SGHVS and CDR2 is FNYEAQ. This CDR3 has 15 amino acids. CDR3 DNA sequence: TGTGCCAGCAGCTTAAGGCGGGGGGGCCTTGATACGCAGTATTTT. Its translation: CASSLRRGGLDTQYF.

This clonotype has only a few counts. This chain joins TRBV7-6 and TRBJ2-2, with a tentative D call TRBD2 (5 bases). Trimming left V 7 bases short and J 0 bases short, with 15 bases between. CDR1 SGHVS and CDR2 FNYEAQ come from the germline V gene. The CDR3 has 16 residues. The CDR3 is CASTILSSTNTGELFF. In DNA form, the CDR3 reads TGTGCCAGCACGATTTTGTCTAGCACGAACACCGGGGAGCTGTTTTTT.

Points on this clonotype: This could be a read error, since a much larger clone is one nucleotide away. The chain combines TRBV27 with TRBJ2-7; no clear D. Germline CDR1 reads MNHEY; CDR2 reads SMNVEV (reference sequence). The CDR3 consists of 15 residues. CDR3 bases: TGTGCCAGCAGTTTCTCCTCGGCACGGACCTACGAGCAGCACTTC. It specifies CASSFSSARTYEQHF.